These 23 T cell receptor beta chains came from one sample sequenced in a study of blood T cell repertoires in COVID-19. Clones were sequenced by immunoSEQ multiplex PCR, and TCRdb holds only the in-frame ones, with some missing. The sample includes some 150,000 clones, roughly 74% of them seen just once. The specimen sequenced was peripheral blood. These receptors all stem from a woman of 80 years or more with acute or convalescent COVID-19.

The chain couples TRBV6-2 or TRBV6-3 to TRBJ2-1, with TRBD1 matching over 7 bases. V lost 5 bases to trimming and J lost 1 base; unmatched junction nucleotides: 5. Germline CDR1 MNHEY, CDR2 SVGEGT. The CDR3 is made up of 15 amino acids. This chain's CDR3 is CASSLSGGSYNEQFF. CDR3 nucleotides: TGTGCCAGCAGTCTTTCAGGGGGTTCCTACAATGAGCAGTTCTTC.

This chain uses TRBV28 with TRBJ1-6, with 8 positions matching TRBD1. Germline V gene lookup returns CDR1 MDHEN and CDR2 SYDVKM. This CDR3 comprises 12 residues. V lost 4 bases to trimming and J lost 15 bases; unmatched junction nucleotides: 5. CDR3 coding DNA: TGTGCCAGCAGTTCGCCAGGGGGCGACCTCCACTTT. Its translation is CASSSPGGDLHF.

The J gene is TRBJ1-2, the V gene TRBV5-1, with 11 bases aligning to TRBD1. CDR1 and CDR2 from the germline V gene are SGHRS and YFSETQ. Trimming removed 5 bases from V and 2 bases from J; junction bases left unmatched: 5. The CDR3 contains 15 residues. The CDR3 sequence is CASRSGQGANYGYTF. In DNA form, the CDR3 reads TGCGCCAGCAGGTCAGGACAGGGGGCAAACTATGGCTACACCTTC. Based on the CDR3 plus reference TRBV5-1 and TRBJ1-2, the full variable domain is KAGVTQTPRYLIKTRGQQVTLSCSPISGHRSVSWYQQTPGQGLQFLFEYFSETQRNKGNFPGRFSGRQFSNSRSEMNVSTLELGDSALYLCASRSGQGANYGYTFGSGTRLTVV.

The chain uses TRBV14 and TRBJ2-7; a weak D match, TRBD2 (7 bases). CDR3 length: 15 amino acids. V was clipped by 3 bases and J by 5 bases, with 17 bases between them. Germline V lookup: CDR1 SGHDN, CDR2 FVKESK. The CDR3 loop reads CASSHGRGRWNEQYF. The CDR3 region has the DNA TGTGCCAGCAGCCACGGGCGGGGGCGTTGGAACGAGCAGTACTTC.

In DNA, the CDR3 is TGTGCCAGCAGTTACCAACCGGACAGCTCTGGAAACACCATATATTTT. This sequence encodes CASSYQPDSSGNTIYF. The genes are TRBV6-5 and TRBJ1-3, with a possible D match to TRBD1 (6 bases). The CDR3 sequence is 16 residues long. V gave up 2 bases and J gave up 0 bases, with 11 bases separating them. Germline assignment: CDR1 MNHEY and CDR2 SVGAGI.

This clone occurred a few times. The chain combines TRBV4-1 with TRBJ1-6; 7 bases agree with TRBD1. This CDR3 is built from 16 residues. Germline trimming cut 5 bases from V and 0 bases from J; bases unmatched to any gene: 4. Germline CDR1 is MGHRA and CDR2 is YSYEKL. The CDR3 sequence: CASSSGQSSYNSPLHF. The CDR3, as DNA: TGCGCCAGCAGCTCGGGACAGAGCTCCTATAATTCACCCCTCCACTTT.

The chain recombines TRBV3-1 (or the pseudogene TRBV3-2) with TRBJ1-1, with TRBD1 identical over 7 bases. Per the germline V gene, CDR1 is LGHDT and CDR2 is YNNKEL (reference sequence). With V trimmed by 4 bases and J by 4 bases, 0 bases remained unmatched. This CDR3 comprises 12 residues. The CDR3 DNA sequence: TGTGCCAGCAGCCGGGACAGCACTGAAGCTTTCTTT. Protein product: CASSRDSTEAFF.

V gene TRBV9 combines with J gene TRBJ2-1, with TRBD2 matching over 13 bases. Trimming at V came to 0 bases and at J to 10 bases, leaving 4 bases not matched to a gene. Germline V gene sequence: CDR1 SGDLS, CDR2 YYNGEE. The CDR3 spans 15 residues. CDR3 amino acids: CASSVEGLAGREQFF. CDR3 in DNA: TGTGCCAGCAGCGTAGAGGGACTAGCGGGAAGGGAGCAGTTCTTC.

The CDR3 DNA is TGTGCCAGCTCGCCTAGCGGGGGGATGTACAATGAGCAGTTCTTC. It yields the protein CASSPSGGMYNEQFF. The chain combines TRBV18 with TRBJ2-1; TRBD2 matches 11 bases. V trimming: 6 bases; J trimming: 4 bases; junction bases outside the gene matches: 5. In germline, CDR1 is KGHSH, CDR2 LQKENI. The length of the CDR3 is 15 residues.

This chain connects TRBV19 to TRBJ1-4; no definite D call. The V gene's germline CDR1 is LNHDA and CDR2 SQIVND (reference sequence). The germline V and J ends were trimmed by 4 bases and 0 bases, with 9 bases remaining between them. There are 15 residues in the CDR3. The CDR3 nucleotides read TGTGCCAGTAGTAAGTGGGCCCCAACTAATGAAAAACTGTTTTTT. Encoded protein: CASSKWAPTNEKLFF. Combining the CDR3 with reference TRBV19 and TRBJ1-4 gives the whole variable domain DGGITQSPKYLFRKEGQNVTLSCEQNLNHDAMYWYRQDPGQGLRLIYYSQIVNDFQKGDIAEGYSVSREKKESFPLTVTSAQKNPTAFYLCASSKWAPTNEKLFFGSGTQLSVL.

This clone was seen a handful of times. The gene calls are TRBV30 and TRBJ2-7; tentative D call: TRBD2 (5 bases). Trimming took off 0 bases at V and 0 bases at J, with 9 bases between the two ends. Per the germline V gene, CDR1 is GTSNPN and CDR2 is SVGIG (reference sequence). The CDR3 sequence is 14 residues long. Here the CDR3 DNA reads TGTGCCTGGAGTGTACTAGGATACTCCTACGAGCAGTACTTC. Amino acid sequence: CAWSVLGYSYEQYF.

This clone was seen more than once but under ten times. V usage is TRBV10-1 and J usage is TRBJ1-6; 7 positions agree with TRBD1. Germline V CDR1 and CDR2: WNHNN, SYGVQD (reference sequence). Losses at the gene ends were 0 bases for V and 14 bases for J; bases not matched to a gene: 10. The CDR3 has 15 residues. Here the CDR3 reads CASSESGGQFRTLHF. In nucleotides, the CDR3 is TGCGCCAGCAGTGAGTCGGGGGGACAGTTCCGGACCCTCCACTTT.

CDR3 in amino acids: CASSQGRPLAKNIQYF. For the CDR3, the DNA is TGTGCCAGCAGTCAGGGTAGGCCGCTAGCCAAAAACATTCAGTACTTC. The chain recombines TRBV21-1 with TRBJ2-4; whether TRBD1, the table's D call, matches the DNA was not checked. TRBV21-1 is annotated as a pseudogene. The CDR3 is made up of 16 amino acids.

V and J are TRBV11-2 and TRBJ1-6; D is unresolved. Between the trimmed V and J ends, which lost 1 base and 9 bases, there was a span of 19 bases. In germline, CDR1 is SGHAT, CDR2 FQNNGV. The CDR3 is 17 amino acids. CDR3 region: CASSLGVDSLFGSPLHF. CDR3 bases: TGTGCCAGCAGCTTAGGTGTAGACTCACTCTTTGGTTCACCCCTCCACTTT.

The chain is built from TRBV5-4 and TRBJ2-3; 7 positions match TRBD1. This CDR3 is 15 amino acids long. CDR1 and CDR2 (germline): SGHNT, YYREEE (reference sequence). V shed 4 bases, J shed 5 bases, and the junction held 10 bases outside the gene matches. The CDR3 here is CASSLDRGRVDTQYF. The CDR3 nucleotides read TGTGCCAGCAGCCTGGATAGGGGGCGAGTAGATACGCAGTATTTT.

This chain's CDR3 is CASSSFYEQYF. The CDR3 region has the DNA TGTGCCAGCAGTTCTTTCTACGAGCAGTACTTC. The chain has TRBV28 and TRBJ2-7, with D unclear. The germline CDR1 and CDR2 sequences are MDHEN and SYDVKM. The ends were cut back, 4 bases at V and 3 bases at J, with 4 bases in the middle. This CDR3 is built from 11 residues.

This chain uses TRBV29-1 with TRBJ1-2; 10 bases are a match to TRBD1. Per the germline V gene, CDR1 is SQVTM and CDR2 is ANQGSEA. This CDR3 comprises 14 residues. Unmatched junction bases numbered 12, after V lost 6 bases and J lost 8 bases. The DNA of the CDR3 is TGCAGCGTCCGATACCGACAGGGGGCAAGGGGCTACACCTTC. Amino acid sequence: CSVRYRQGARGYTF.

The genes are TRBV7-6 and TRBJ2-1; a possible D gene is TRBD1 (5 bases). CDR3 size: 16 residues. Germline V gene data show CDR1 as SGHVS and CDR2 as FNYEAQ. With 5 bases removed from V and 2 bases from J, the gap between germline ends came to 16 bases. The CDR3 reads CASSQRVETAYNEQFF. CDR3 bases: TGTGCCAGCAGCCAACGCGTTGAGACAGCCTACAATGAGCAGTTCTTC.

This rearrangement joins TRBV25-1 to TRBJ2-2, with TRBD2 matching over 16 bases. CDR1 is MGHDK, CDR2 SYGVNS, per germline. Trimming at V came to 6 bases and at J to 7 bases, leaving 8 bases not matched to a gene. The length of the CDR3 is 17 residues. The CDR3 sequence: CASSLGTSGRAVGELFF. Written as DNA, the CDR3 is TGTGCCAGCAGCCTCGGGACTAGCGGGAGGGCCGTCGGGGAGCTGTTTTTT.

This clone appeared once. This chain joins TRBV5-1 and TRBJ2-3, with a possible D match to TRBD1 (6 bases). Trimming stripped 0 bases from V and 2 bases from J, with 13 bases between. The germline CDR1 and CDR2 sequences are SGHRS and YFSETQ. The CDR3 length is 16 residues. CDR3 bases: TGCGCCAGCAGCTTGGTAGCAGGGGTCCCCACAGATACGCAGTATTTT. It translates to CASSLVAGVPTDTQYF.

The chain uses TRBV13 and TRBJ1-1, with TRBD1 identical over 8 bases. This CDR3 region has 15 residues. Per the germline V gene, CDR1 is PRHDT and CDR2 is FYEKMQ (reference sequence). V shed 0 bases, J shed 5 bases, and the junction held 5 bases outside the gene matches. CDR3 coding DNA: TGTGCCAGCAGCTTAGGAGACAGGGGAGGGACTGAAGCTTTCTTT. It yields the protein CASSLGDRGGTEAFF.

This clone was seen many times. This chain links TRBV5-1 with TRBJ1-2; D gene ambiguous. Germline assignment: CDR1 SGHRS and CDR2 YFSETQ. This CDR3 is built from 15 residues. The germline V and J ends were trimmed by 2 bases and 4 bases, with 15 bases remaining between them. The CDR3 sequence: CASSLAPSEGYGYTF. CDR3 in DNA: TGCGCCAGCAGCTTAGCACCGTCGGAGGGCTATGGCTACACCTTC.

V is TRBV24-1 and J is TRBJ2-3; possibly TRBD2 for D (5 bases). Trimming took 3 bases from V and 2 from J, leaving 17 bases between them. Germline V gives CDR1 KGHDR, CDR2 SFDVKD. The length of the CDR3 is 17 residues. The CDR3, as DNA: TGTGCCACCAGTGATCCCGGGCTAGCCCTTTCCACAGATACGCAGTATTTT. This translates into CATSDPGLALSTDTQYF.